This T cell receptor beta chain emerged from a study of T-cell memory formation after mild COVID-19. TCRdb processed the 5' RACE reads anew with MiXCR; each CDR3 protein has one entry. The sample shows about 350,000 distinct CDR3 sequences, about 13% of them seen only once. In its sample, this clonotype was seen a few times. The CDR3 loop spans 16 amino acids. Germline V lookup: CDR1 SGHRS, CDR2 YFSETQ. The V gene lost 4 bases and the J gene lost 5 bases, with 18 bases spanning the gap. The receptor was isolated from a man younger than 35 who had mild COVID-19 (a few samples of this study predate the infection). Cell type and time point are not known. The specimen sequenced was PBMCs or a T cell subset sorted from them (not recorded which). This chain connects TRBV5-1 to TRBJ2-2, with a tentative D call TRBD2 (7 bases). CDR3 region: CASSPRGGGVTGELFF. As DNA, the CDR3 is TGCGCCAGCAGCCCCCGGGGAGGGGGTGTAACCGGGGAGCTGTTTTTT.